The 14 T cell receptor beta chains in this list originate from one sample, sequenced in a study of cytomegalovirus exposure and HLA in healthy donors. PCR used 60 Vbeta primers and 13 Jbeta primers. Sequencing used immunoSEQ multiplex PCR; TCRdb keeps in-frame clones, though not all of them. Of 110,000 or so clones listed, 74% are singletons. The specimen sequenced was PBMCs. All receptors derive from a human donor in good health.

The chain links TRBV6-1 to TRBJ2-1; 7 bases are shared with TRBD2. Germline V lookup: CDR1 MNHNS, CDR2 SASEGT. This CDR3 region has 16 residues. Trimming removed 2 bases from V and 7 bases from J; junction bases left unmatched: 11. CDR3 in amino acids: CASSEQTGTTTNEQFF. CDR3 DNA sequence: TGTGCCAGCAGTGAACAAACCGGGACTACTACAAATGAGCAGTTCTTC.

This clone was seen just once. The V and J genes are TRBV7-9 and TRBJ1-2; no firm D call. CDR3 size: 13 residues. V shed 4 bases and J shed 8 bases, with 14 bases lying between them. Per the germline V gene, CDR1 is SEHNR and CDR2 is FQNEAQ (reference sequence). The DNA of the CDR3 is TGTGCCAGCAGCTCTCTGAGGAGTGGCGGCTACACCTTC. It specifies CASSSLRSGGYTF.

This chain joins TRBV28 and TRBJ1-2, with 9 bases identical to TRBD1. With V trimmed by 11 bases and J by 6 bases, 22 bases remained unmatched. The CDR3 sequence is 17 residues long. From germline, CDR1 is MDHEN and CDR2 SYDVKM. This CDR3 is CAAGYYKPGQGLHGYTF. CDR3 bases: TGTGCCGCAGGGTACTATAAACCGGGACAGGGTCTCCATGGCTACACCTTC.

This rearrangement joins TRBV6-9 to TRBJ2-5; D is perhaps TRBD1 (7 bases). Trimming removed 8 bases at V and 2 bases at J, with 18 bases between. CDR1 and CDR2 from the germline V gene are MNHGY and SVAAGI. The CDR3 runs to 15 residues. The CDR3 reads CASDHNRGGQETQYF. The CDR3, as DNA: TGTGCCAGCGACCACAACAGGGGAGGACAAGAGACCCAGTACTTC.

The rearrangement links TRBV27 to TRBJ2-6, with D perhaps TRBD1 (6 bases). Trimming removed 6 bases from V and 0 bases from J, with 21 bases in between. From germline, CDR1 is MNHEY and CDR2 SMNVEV (reference sequence). The length of the CDR3 is 19 residues. The CDR3 DNA is TGTGCCAGCAGGACTACCGGGACACCTCGATCCTCTGGGGCCAACGTCCTGACTTTC. As protein: CASRTTGTPRSSGANVLTF.

This clone has just a few counts. The V and J genes are TRBV14 and TRBJ2-7; perhaps TRBD2 as D (5 bases). The length of the CDR3 is 17 residues. Trimming removed 0 bases at V and 0 bases at J, with 15 bases between. Germline V gene lookup returns CDR1 SGHDN and CDR2 FVKESK. The CDR3 protein is CASSQELSPGYSYEQYF. The CDR3 DNA sequence: TGTGCCAGCAGCCAAGAGCTCTCTCCGGGGTACTCCTACGAGCAGTACTTC.

The V call is TRBV25-1, the J call TRBJ2-7, with TRBD1 matching over 9 bases. With 7 bases clipped from V and 4 bases from J, the junction kept 8 bases outside the gene matches. The CDR3 sequence is 14 residues long. The germline V gene encodes CDR1 MGHDK and CDR2 SYGVNS. DNA for the CDR3: TGTGCCAGCACCTCCGGGACAGGGCTATACGAGCAGTACTTC. This gives the protein CASTSGTGLYEQYF.

The chain is built from TRBV6-6 and TRBJ1-1, with 7 bases fitting TRBD1. After removal of 10 bases from V and 4 bases from J, the junction contained 6 bases not matched to a gene. This CDR3 has 12 residues. Germline-derived CDR1 and CDR2 are MNHNY and SVGAGI (reference sequence). CDR3 residues: CATNRGSTEAFF. The CDR3 coding sequence is TGTGCCACTAACAGGGGCTCCACTGAAGCTTTCTTT.

The V gene is TRBV5-1, the J gene TRBJ2-3, with D tentatively TRBD1 (5 bases). The V end lost 1 base, the J end lost 4 bases, and 10 bases lay between the germline ends. Germline CDR1 reads SGHRS; CDR2 reads YFSETQ. The CDR3 spans 14 residues. The CDR3 region is CASSLKGKSDTQYF. The DNA for the CDR3 is TGCGCCAGCAGCTTGAAGGGGAAGTCAGATACGCAGTATTTT.

The J gene is TRBJ2-3, the V gene TRBV6-1; perhaps TRBD2 as D (6 bases). V dropped 4 bases and J dropped 2 bases, with 19 bases sitting between them. Germline CDR1 is MNHNS and CDR2 is SASEGT. This CDR3 has 17 residues. This chain's CDR3 is CASSGIRGTPFTDTQYF. Written as DNA, the CDR3 is TGTGCCAGCAGTGGGATTCGCGGGACGCCTTTCACAGATACGCAGTATTTT.

The chain's CDR3 is CSYQQTGTGPYEQYF. In DNA form, the CDR3 reads TGCAGCTACCAGCAAACCGGGACAGGCCCCTACGAGCAGTACTTC. The chain employs TRBV29-1 and TRBJ2-7; 8 nucleotides match TRBD1. Germline V gene lookup returns CDR1 SQVTM and CDR2 ANQGSEA. The CDR3 length is 15 residues. V shed 8 bases, J shed 2 bases, and the junction held 14 bases outside the gene matches.

The genes are TRBV27 and TRBJ1-5; a weak D match, TRBD1 (5 bases). Per germline, CDR1 MNHEY and CDR2 SMNVEV (reference sequence). V dropped 2 bases and J dropped 4 bases, with 18 bases sitting between them. CDR3 length equals 17 residues. The CDR3 coding sequence is TGTGCCAGCAGTTTACGCTGGACACCGTTAGGTAATCAGCCCCAGCATTTT. Protein sequence: CASSLRWTPLGNQPQHF.

This sequence joins TRBV27 and TRBJ2-1; TRBD2 matches 9 bases. With 6 bases clipped from V and 0 bases from J, the junction kept 0 bases outside the gene matches. The CDR3 spans 14 residues. Germline-derived CDR1 and CDR2 are MNHEY and SMNVEV (reference sequence). The CDR3 reads CASRTSGSYNEQFF. The CDR3 nucleotides are TGTGCCAGCAGGACTAGCGGCTCCTACAATGAGCAGTTCTTC.

The chain carries TRBV6-5 and TRBJ1-1; no clear D. V was pared by 6 bases and J by 1 base, with 15 bases between. This CDR3 has 15 amino acids. Germline CDR1 MNHEY, CDR2 SVGAGI. Here the CDR3 reads CASRPLGVANTEAFF. The CDR3 DNA is TGTGCCAGCAGGCCTCTCGGGGTTGCGAACACTGAAGCTTTCTTT.